This TCR beta chain comes out of a study of Ad26.COV2.S vaccination and SARS-CoV-2 variants. About the research overall: The COV1001 Ad26.COV2.S trial arm included the donor.

Study results and limitations: Vaccine and placebo groups showed comparable non-spike TCR breadth.

Concerning this clone itself: Its antigen is as yet unknown.

The data were produced by immunoSEQ multiplex PCR, yet TCRdb's version contains in-frame clones alone and is incomplete. The data hold 350,000 to 450,000 clones, with 70% to 90% observed a single time. As for treatment: around 19 received Ad26.COV2.S at low or high dose, single or two shots; 5 received placebo; per-sample allocation not given. Sampling occurred on day 63 after the first vaccine or placebo injection. This CDR3 comprises 13 residues. Germline CDR1 ENHRY, CDR2 SYGVKD. V was clipped by 10 bases and J by 2 bases; unmatched bases: 6. The clonotype comes from a person between 18 and 60 years old who received the Ad26.COV2.S COVID-19 vaccine or a placebo. The V and J genes are TRBV10-3 and TRBJ2-5, with 8 positions matching TRBD1. The material sequenced was peripheral blood, taken in a trial of Ad26.COV2.S vaccine versus placebo. DNA for the CDR3: TGTGCCAGTCAGCGACAGGGGCAAGAGACCCAGTACTTC. It specifies CASQRQGQETQYF.